This T cell receptor beta chain was recovered during a study of shared clonotypes between healthy human individuals. Study in general: Three plates each covered CD4 naive and memory; CD8 naive two, CD8 memory one.

Details on this clone: Other DNA sequences in this specimen translate into the identical CDR3.

Authors' analysis steps: ImmunoSEQ output lacked quality scores and full-length reads, limiting matched filtering. This table comes from immunoSEQ multiplex PCR, and its TCRdb copy is limited to in-frame clones, with some not included. That table supplies the V and J calls and clone size; D and trimming were determined from the DNA. Of 2,500,000 or so clones listed, around nine tenths are singletons. The donor cohort consisted entirely of Caucasian adults residing in Nashville, Tennessee. The germline V gene has CDR1 MNHNY and CDR2 SVGAGI (reference sequence). Trimming removed 2 bases from V and 5 bases from J, with 10 bases in between. The CDR3 spans 13 residues.

This rearrangement joins TRBV6-6 to TRBJ2-7; D is uncertain. The sample consisted of naive CD4+ T cells sorted from blood. Subset noted: CD45RA+ positively selected. The sequence derives from a man between 18 and 35 years old in good health. The CDR3 reads CASSYPGRDEQYF. CDR3 sequence (DNA): TGTGCCAGCAGTTACCCCGGCCGGGACGAGCAGTACTTC.